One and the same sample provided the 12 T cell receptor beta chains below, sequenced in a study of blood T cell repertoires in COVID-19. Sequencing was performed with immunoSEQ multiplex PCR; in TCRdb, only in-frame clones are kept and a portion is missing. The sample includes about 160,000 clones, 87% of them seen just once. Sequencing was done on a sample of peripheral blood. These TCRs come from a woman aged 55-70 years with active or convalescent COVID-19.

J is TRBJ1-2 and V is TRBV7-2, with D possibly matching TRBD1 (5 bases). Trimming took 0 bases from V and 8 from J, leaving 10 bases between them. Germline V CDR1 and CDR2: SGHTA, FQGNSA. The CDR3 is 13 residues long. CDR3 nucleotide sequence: TGTGCCAGCAGCTTAGCTTCAGGGTCCGGCTACACCTTC. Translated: CASSLASGSGYTF.

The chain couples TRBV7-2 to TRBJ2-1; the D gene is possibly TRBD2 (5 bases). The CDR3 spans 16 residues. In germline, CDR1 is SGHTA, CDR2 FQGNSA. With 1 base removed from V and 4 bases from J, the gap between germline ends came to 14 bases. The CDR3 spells CASSLEVKRGYNEQFF. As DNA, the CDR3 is TGTGCCAGCAGCTTAGAGGTAAAACGGGGTTACAATGAGCAGTTCTTC.

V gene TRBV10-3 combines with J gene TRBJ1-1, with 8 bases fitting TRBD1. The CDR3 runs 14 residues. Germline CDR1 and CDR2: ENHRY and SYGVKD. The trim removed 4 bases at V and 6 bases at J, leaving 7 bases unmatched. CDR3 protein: CAISAQGARSEAFF. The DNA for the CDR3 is TGTGCCATCAGTGCCCAGGGGGCGCGATCTGAAGCTTTCTTT.

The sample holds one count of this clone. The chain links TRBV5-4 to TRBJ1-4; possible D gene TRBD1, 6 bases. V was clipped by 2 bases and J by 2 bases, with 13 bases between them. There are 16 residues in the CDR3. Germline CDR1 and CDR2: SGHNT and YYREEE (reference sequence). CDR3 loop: CASSFTDRQTNEKLFF. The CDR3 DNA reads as TGTGCCAGCAGCTTTACTGACAGGCAGACTAATGAAAAACTGTTTTTT. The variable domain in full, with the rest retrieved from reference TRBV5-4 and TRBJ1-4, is ETGVTQSPTHLIKTRGQQVTLRCSSQSGHNTVSWYQQALGQGPQFIFQYYREEENGRGNFPPRFSGLQFPNYSSELNVNALELDDSALYLCASSFTDRQTNEKLFFGSGTQLSVL.

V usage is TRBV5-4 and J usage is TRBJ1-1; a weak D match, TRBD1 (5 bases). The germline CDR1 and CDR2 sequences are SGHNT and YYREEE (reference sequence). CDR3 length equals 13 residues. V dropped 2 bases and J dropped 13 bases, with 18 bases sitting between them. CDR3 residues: CASSLIYSGKVFF. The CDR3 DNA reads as TGTGCCAGCAGCTTAATCTACTCAGGGAAAGTTTTCTTT.

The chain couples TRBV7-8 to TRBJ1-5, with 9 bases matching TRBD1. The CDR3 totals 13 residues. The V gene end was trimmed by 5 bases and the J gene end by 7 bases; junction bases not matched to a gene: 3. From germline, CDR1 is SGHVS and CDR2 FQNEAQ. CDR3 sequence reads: CASSVGQGQPQHF. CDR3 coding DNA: TGTGCCAGCAGCGTAGGACAGGGGCAGCCCCAGCATTTT.

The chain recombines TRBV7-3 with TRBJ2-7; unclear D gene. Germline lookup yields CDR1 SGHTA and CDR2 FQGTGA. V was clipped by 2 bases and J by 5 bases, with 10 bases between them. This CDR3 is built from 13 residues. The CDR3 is CASSLSPSDEQYF. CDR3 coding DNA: TGTGCCAGCAGCTTATCACCAAGCGACGAGCAGTACTTC.

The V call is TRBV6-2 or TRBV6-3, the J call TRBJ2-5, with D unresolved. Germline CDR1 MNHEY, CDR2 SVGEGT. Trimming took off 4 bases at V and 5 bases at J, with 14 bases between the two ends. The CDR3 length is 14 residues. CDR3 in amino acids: CASSSPTRRETQYF. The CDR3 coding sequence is TGTGCCAGCAGTTCTCCAACTCGGCGGGAGACCCAGTACTTC.

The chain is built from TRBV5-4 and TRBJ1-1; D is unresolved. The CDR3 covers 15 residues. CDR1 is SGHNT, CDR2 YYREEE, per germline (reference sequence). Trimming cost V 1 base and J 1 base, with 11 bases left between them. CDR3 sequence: CASSLFGQENTEAFF. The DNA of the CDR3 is TGTGCCAGCAGCTTGTTTGGTCAGGAGAACACTGAAGCTTTCTTT.

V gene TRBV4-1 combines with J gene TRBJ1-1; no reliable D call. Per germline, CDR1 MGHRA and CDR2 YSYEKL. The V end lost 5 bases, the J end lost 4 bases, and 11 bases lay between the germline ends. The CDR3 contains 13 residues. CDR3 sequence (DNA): TGCGCCAGCAGCTACAGATCTTCCACTGAAGCTTTCTTT. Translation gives CASSYRSSTEAFF.

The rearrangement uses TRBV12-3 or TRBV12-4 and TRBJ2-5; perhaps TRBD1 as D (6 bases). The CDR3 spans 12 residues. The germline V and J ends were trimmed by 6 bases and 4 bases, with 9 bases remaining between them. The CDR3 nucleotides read TGTGCCAGCAGCCCCAGGGGAGAGACCCAGTACTTC. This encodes CASSPRGETQYF.

For the CDR3, the DNA is TGTGCCAGCAGTTACTCTTCCGGGGATTTCGCCTACGAGCAGTACTTC. Amino acids: CASSYSSGDFAYEQYF. The chain has TRBV6-5 and TRBJ2-7; D is perhaps TRBD2 (5 bases). The CDR3 spans 16 residues. CDR1 is MNHEY and CDR2 is SVGAGI in the germline V gene. Deletions cut 0 bases from V and 2 bases from J, with 14 bases between.